The 20 T cell receptor beta chains below come from one sample, sequenced in a study of OX40 agonist ivuxolimab in advanced cancers. TCRdb's table, derived via immunoSEQ multiplex PCR, lists solely in-frame clones and lacks some. In the table there are 95,000 to 100,000 clones, less than 95% of which are singletons. Sequencing was performed on CD4+ or CD8+ T cells sorted from blood, taken in a trial of the OX40 agonist ivuxolimab. Source of these receptors: an adult with an advanced solid tumor such as melanoma, head and neck, liver or kidney cancer.

The J gene is TRBJ2-1, the V gene TRBV14; D is possibly TRBD1 or TRBD2 (5 bases each). The germline V and J ends were trimmed by 4 bases and 0 bases, with 13 bases remaining between them. Germline CDR1 SGHDN, CDR2 FVKESK. The CDR3 runs to 16 residues. The CDR3 DNA reads TGTGCCAGCAGCCCACTAGGGGCGCGCTCCTACAATGAGCAGTTCTTC. Its translation: CASSPLGARSYNEQFF.

V is TRBV2 and J is TRBJ2-3, with D unresolved. Trimming removed 7 bases from V and 7 bases from J, with 15 bases in between. CDR3 length equals 13 residues. Per germline, CDR1 SNHLY and CDR2 FYNNEI. The CDR3 coding sequence is TGTGCCAGCAATTTGAGACCCGTACATACGCAGTATTTT. This gives the protein CASNLRPVHTQYF.

The chain joins TRBV18 to TRBJ1-1, with D uncertain. The CDR3 loop spans 15 amino acids. CDR1 is KGHSH, CDR2 LQKENI, per germline. Trimming removed 4 bases at V and 1 base at J, with 13 bases between. CDR3 in amino acids: CASSQSGVRNTEAFF. As DNA, the CDR3 is TGTGCCAGCTCACAGAGCGGCGTAAGGAACACTGAAGCTTTCTTT.

The rearrangement uses TRBV7-9 and TRBJ1-4; possibly TRBD1 for D (5 bases). This CDR3 region has 14 residues. Trimming took 4 bases from V and 4 from J, leaving 10 bases between them. Germline loops: CDR1 SEHNR, CDR2 FQNEAQ (reference sequence). The CDR3 here is CASSSGTYNEKLFF. Written as DNA, the CDR3 is TGTGCCAGCAGCTCCGGGACGTATAATGAAAAACTGTTTTTT.

The chain employs TRBV5-6 and TRBJ2-5; possible D gene TRBD2, 5 bases. V gave up 7 bases and J gave up 7 bases, with 17 bases separating them. The CDR3 totals 13 residues. Germline loops: CDR1 SGHDT, CDR2 YYEEEE. CDR3 bases: TGTGCCAGCTACCGTACGGATCGGGGGACCCAGTACTTC. Its protein product is CASYRTDRGTQYF. Variable domain in full (rest from reference TRBV5-6 and TRBJ2-5): DAGVTQSPTHLIKTRGQQVTLRCSPKSGHDTVSWYQQALGQGPQFIFQYYEEEERQRGNFPDRFSGHQFPNYSSELNVNALLLGDSALYLCASYRTDRGTQYFGPGTRLLVL.

The genes are TRBV12-5 and TRBJ2-5, with D maybe TRBD2 (5 bases). V was pared by 2 bases and J by 4 bases, with 11 bases between. Germline V gives CDR1 LGHNT, CDR2 FRNRAP. The length of the CDR3 is 14 residues. For the CDR3, the DNA is TGTGCTAGTGGTTTGAGGGCCAGCGGAGAGACCCAGTACTTC. The encoded protein is CASGLRASGETQYF.

This clone has a single count. The chain uses TRBV9 and TRBJ2-1; 9 bases line up with TRBD2. The germline V gene encodes CDR1 SGDLS and CDR2 YYNGEE. The CDR3 consists of 18 residues. Trimming at V came to 4 bases and at J to 9 bases, leaving 20 bases not matched to a gene. CDR3 protein: CASSPKPEGSGRIVEQFF. CDR3 nucleotides: TGTGCCAGCAGCCCAAAACCCGAGGGCAGCGGGAGGATTGTTGAGCAGTTCTTC.

This chain connects TRBV6-5 to TRBJ2-3, with D possibly being TRBD2 (7 bases). V dropped 5 bases and J dropped 3 bases, with 15 bases sitting between them. Per the germline V gene, CDR1 is MNHEY and CDR2 is SVGAGI. The CDR3 loop spans 15 amino acids. The CDR3 loop is CASSTQGGRTDTQYF. In DNA, the CDR3 is TGTGCCAGCAGTACACAGGGAGGGAGGACAGATACGCAGTATTTT.

This clone appeared a few times. The chain recombines TRBV10-3 with TRBJ2-7, with D perhaps TRBD2 (5 bases). This CDR3 contains 13 residues. Germline V CDR1 and CDR2: ENHRY, SYGVKD. V was cut by 3 bases and J by 3 bases, with 9 bases left in between. Here the CDR3 reads CAISDQRSYEQYF. The DNA of the CDR3 is TGTGCCATCAGTGACCAGCGGAGCTACGAGCAGTACTTC.

J is TRBJ2-1 and V is TRBV19, with a tentative D call TRBD2 (5 bases). V was pared by 1 base and J by 3 bases, with 7 bases between. The germline V gene has CDR1 LNHDA and CDR2 SQIVND (reference sequence). The CDR3 length is 14 residues. This CDR3 reads CASSIGGIYNEQFF. The CDR3 bases are TGTGCCAGTAGTATAGGAGGGATCTACAATGAGCAGTTCTTC.

This chain uses TRBV6-6 with TRBJ1-1; D is uncertain. The CDR3 is 13 amino acids. The V end lost 5 bases, the J end lost 1 base, and 8 bases lay between the germline ends. CDR1 and CDR2 from the germline V gene are MNHNY and SVGAGI (reference sequence). The CDR3 sequence is CASSGESNTEAFF. The DNA for the CDR3 is TGTGCCAGCAGTGGGGAATCGAACACTGAAGCTTTCTTT.

This chain links TRBV10-3 with TRBJ2-5, with 11 bases identical to TRBD2. V trimming: 10 bases; J trimming: 5 bases; junction bases outside the gene matches: 6. Germline V lookup: CDR1 ENHRY, CDR2 SYGVKD. This CDR3 spans 13 amino acids. CDR3 coding DNA: TGTGCCACCCTAGCGGGAGGCGGGGAGACCCAGTACTTC. It is translated as CATLAGGGETQYF.

The chain joins TRBV30 to TRBJ1-5; no clear D. V lost 1 base and J lost 5, with 9 bases in between. CDR3 length: 13 amino acids. Germline V lookup: CDR1 GTSNPN, CDR2 SVGIG (reference sequence). The CDR3 is CAWSAGSYQPQHF. DNA of the CDR3: TGTGCCTGGAGTGCCGGAAGCTATCAGCCCCAGCATTTT. Together with reference TRBV30 and TRBJ1-5, the CDR3 gives the full variable domain: SQTIHQWPATLVQPVGSPLSLECTVEGTSNPNLYWYRQAAGRGLQLLFYSVGIGQISSEVPQNLSASRPQDRQFILSSKKLLLSDSGFYLCAWSAGSYQPQHFGDGTRLSIL.

This clone was observed a single time. One junction end does not reproduce the germline sequence, and a read error may be involved. V gene TRBV7-7 combines with J gene TRBJ2-3, with 12 bases identical to TRBD1. Germline CDR1 reads SSHAT; CDR2 reads FNYEAQ (reference sequence). The CDR3 consists of 15 residues. The CDR3 reads CASSLGTGGQDTQYF. Written as DNA, the CDR3 is TGTGCTAGCAGCTTAGGGACAGGGGGCCAAGATACGCAGTATTTT.

The V call is TRBV4-1, the J call TRBJ2-7; possible D gene TRBD1, 5 bases. CDR1 and CDR2 (germline): MGHRA, YSYEKL. The CDR3 totals 15 residues. V was trimmed by 0 bases and J by 1 base, leaving 10 bases between them. The CDR3 bases are TGCGCCAGCAGCCAAGAGGGGCAGGTGTCCTACGAGCAGTACTTC. Residues: CASSQEGQVSYEQYF.

The J gene is TRBJ2-3, the V gene TRBV11-3; the match to TRBD1 covers 8 bases. This CDR3 has 15 amino acids. Germline lookup yields CDR1 SGHNT and CDR2 YENEEA. Trimming took 6 bases from V and 4 from J; bases not matched to a gene: 9. CDR3 nucleotide sequence: TGTGCCAGCAGTTCCGGGACAGGATCTGCAGATACGCAGTATTTT. Protein sequence: CASSSGTGSADTQYF.

This clone was found once. The chain employs TRBV19 and TRBJ2-3; 10 nucleotides line up with TRBD1. V shed 1 base, J shed 6 bases, and the junction held 4 bases outside the gene matches. From germline, CDR1 is LNHDA and CDR2 SQIVND (reference sequence). The CDR3 runs to 15 residues. The CDR3 loop reads CASSIGDRGWDTQYF. The CDR3 bases are TGTGCCAGTAGTATAGGGGACAGGGGTTGGGATACGCAGTATTTT.

This clone counts as medium-sized. The rearrangement uses TRBV25-1 and TRBJ2-7; D remains ambiguous. The CDR3 runs 14 residues. Germline CDR1 MGHDK, CDR2 SYGVNS. Trimming cost V 1 base and J 5 bases, with 12 bases left between them. Written as DNA, the CDR3 is TGTGCCAGCAGTGAATCCGGGTCCCAGCACGAGCAGTACTTC. This encodes CASSESGSQHEQYF.

The chain joins TRBV9 to TRBJ2-5, with D tentatively TRBD1 or TRBD2 (6 bases each). The germline gives CDR1 SGDLS, CDR2 YYNGEE. The CDR3 length is 14 residues. Between the trimmed V and J ends, which lost 1 base and 0 bases, there was a span of 7 bases. CDR3 bases: TGTGCCAGCAGCGTAAGGGGGGACCAAGAGACCCAGTACTTC. It codes for CASSVRGDQETQYF.

This sequence joins TRBV29-1 and TRBJ1-5; D might be TRBD1 (6 bases). CDR1 and CDR2 (germline): SQVTM, ANQGSEA. Deletions cut 6 bases from V and 4 bases from J, with 16 bases between. CDR3 length: 14 residues. The CDR3 loop reads CSVPGAGQNQPQHF. The DNA for the CDR3 is TGCAGCGTGCCGGGGGCAGGCCAGAATCAGCCCCAGCATTTT.